A selection of T cell receptor beta chains follows, all from one sample in a study of T-cell reconstitution after alpha-beta-depleted transplantation in children. TCRdb recomputed calls from the PCR reads with MiXCR, one row per CDR3 protein. Of about 230,000 distinct CDR3 sequences in the sample, 9.7% were seen once. This specimen consisted of PBMCs from the stem cell graft donor, obtained from the stem cell graft. These receptors were obtained from a human donor who donated a stem cell graft to a child with SCID. Both conserved end residues are part of each CDR3. A D gene is named only where the DNA matches it firmly. Clone size is stated in some rows and not others, as once, few, many or a class when expanded.

>.|many|TRBJ1-5|TRBV10-3
CAISEGRDQPQHF
TGTGCCATCAGTGAAGGGAGGGATCAGCCCCAGCATTTT
>.|many|TRBJ2-2|TRBV19
CATNPRPGGELFF
TGTGCCACCAACCCTAGACCAGGCGGGGAGCTGTTTTTT
>.|many|TRBJ2-4|TRBV19
CASSYGVAKNIQYF
TGTGCCAGTAGTTACGGAGTAGCCAAAAACATTCAGTACTTC
>TRBD1|many|TRBJ1-2|TRBV3-1
CASSSHLTPGQKVGYGYTF
TGTGCCAGCAGCTCCCACTTGACCCCGGGACAGAAAGTAGGCTATGGCTACACCTTC
>TRBD1|many|TRBJ1-2|TRBV20-1
CSAKGQGYGYTF
TGCAGTGCTAAGGGACAGGGTTATGGCTACACCTTC
>.|few|TRBJ1-4|TRBV29-1
CSVGGTNEKLFF
TGCAGCGTGGGGGGAACTAATGAAAAACTGTTTTTT
>TRBD1|many|TRBJ1-4|TRBV12-3/TRBV12-4
CASSRGQGVGEKLFF
TGTGCCAGCAGCCGTGGACAGGGTGTGGGTGAAAAACTGTTTTTT
>TRBD1|few|TRBJ2-5|TRBV7-2
CASTQFAQGAKETQYF
TGTGCCAGCACCCAATTCGCACAGGGGGCTAAAGAGACCCAGTACTTC
>.|many|TRBJ1-4|TRBV5-1
CASSLAGALTTNEKLFF
TGCGCCAGCAGCTTGGCAGGGGCGCTGACAACTAATGAAAAACTGTTTTTT
>TRBD1|.|TRBJ1-4|TRBV5-1
CASSLGQAFSTEKLFF
TGCGCCAGCAGCCTGGGACAGGCCTTTTCGACTGAAAAACTGTTTTTT
>.|.|TRBJ1-2|TRBV20-1
CSGVRGEGYTF
TGCAGCGGTGTAAGGGGGGAGGGCTACACCTTC
>.|many|TRBJ1-5|TRBV7-2
CASSLWRENQPQHF
TGTGCCAGCAGCTTGTGGAGGGAAAATCAGCCCCAGCATTTT
>TRBD1|many|TRBJ2-2|TRBV5-1
CASSIRDSVNTGELFF
TGCGCCAGCAGCATCCGGGACAGTGTAAACACCGGGGAGCTGTTTTTT
>.|many|TRBJ1-4|TRBV15
CATSRDPTFVRGTNEKLFF
TGTGCCACCAGCAGAGATCCTACCTTCGTCAGGGGCACTAATGAAAAACTGTTTTTT
>TRBD1|many|TRBJ1-2|TRBV29-1
CSPIGQGASGYTF
TGCAGCCCTATCGGACAGGGGGCAAGTGGCTACACCTTC
>.|few|TRBJ2-3|TRBV6-5
CASSSAGRRDTQYF
TGTGCCAGCAGTTCCGCGGGACGGCGGGATACGCAGTATTTT
>TRBD2|many|TRBJ2-3|TRBV10-3
CAISVGAGDPDTQYF
TGTGCCATCAGTGTCGGAGCGGGGGATCCAGATACGCAGTATTTT
>.|.|TRBJ2-2|TRBV7-3
CASSPLRERHSGELFF
TGTGCCAGCAGCCCTCTGAGGGAACGGCACTCCGGGGAGCTGTTTTTT
>TRBD1|many|TRBJ1-1|TRBV9
CASSVAARTGEGSAFF
TGTGCCAGCAGCGTAGCAGCCCGGACAGGGGAAGGATCGGCTTTCTTT
>TRBD1|many|TRBJ1-1|TRBV7-9
CASRFHDREGGEAFF
TGTGCCAGCAGGTTTCACGACAGGGAAGGCGGTGAAGCTTTCTTT
>.|many|TRBJ2-3|TRBV5-1
CASSTHPAGDTQYF
TGCGCCAGCAGCACTCACCCTGCGGGGGATACGCAGTATTTT
>.|many|TRBJ1-2|TRBV12-5
CASGFPGLNYGYTF
TGTGCTAGTGGTTTCCCAGGCCTTAACTATGGCTACACCTTC
>TRBD1|many|TRBJ2-7|TRBV5-1
CASSLQAGTEGYEQYF
TGCGCCAGCAGCTTGCAAGCCGGGACAGAGGGCTACGAGCAGTACTTC
>.|many|TRBJ1-1|TRBV20-1
CSAGGYDTEAFF
TGCAGTGCTGGGGGGTATGACACTGAAGCTTTCTTT
>TRBD2|.|TRBJ2-3|TRBV19
CASSMTSGGPYGTDTQYF
TGTGCCAGTAGTATGACTAGCGGGGGACCCTATGGCACAGATACGCAGTATTTT
>.|many|TRBJ2-3|TRBV9
CASSVAAYGGDTQYF
TGTGCCAGCAGCGTAGCAGCATACGGGGGAGATACGCAGTATTTT
>.|.|TRBJ1-6|TRBV5-1
CASSLAGGRASYNSPLHF
TGCGCCAGCAGCTTGGCGGGGGGCAGGGCCTCCTATAATTCACCCCTCCACTTT
>.|many|TRBJ2-7|TRBV3-1
CASSQQGKSYEQYF
TGTGCCAGCAGCCAACAGGGGAAGTCCTACGAGCAGTACTTC
>.|many|TRBJ1-1|TRBV18
CASSQTRVNTEAFF
TGTGCCAGCTCACAGACTCGGGTGAACACTGAAGCTTTCTTT
>.|few|TRBJ2-6|TRBV5-8
CASSLVVRSSGANVLTF
TGTGCCAGCAGCTTGGTGGTTCGGAGCTCTGGGGCCAACGTCCTGACTTTC
>.|many|TRBJ2-3|TRBV20-1
CSAWDSPGDAQYF
TGCAGTGCGTGGGACTCCCCGGGAGATGCGCAGTATTTT
>.|many|TRBJ2-1|TRBV3-1
CASSQYIGGDYNEQFF
TGTGCCAGCAGCCAATACATAGGGGGGGACTACAATGAGCAGTTCTTC
>TRBD1|.|TRBJ1-1|TRBV18
CASSPQGADTEAFF
TGTGCCAGCTCACCACAGGGGGCCGATACTGAAGCTTTCTTT
>.|many|TRBJ2-1|TRBV11-2
CASSLAPASYNEQFF
TGTGCCAGCAGCTTGGCGCCGGCATCCTACAATGAGCAGTTCTTC
>.|many|TRBJ2-7|TRBV6-1
CASSLRGEANEQYF
TGTGCCAGCAGCCTAAGGGGGGAAGCAAACGAGCAGTACTTC
>.|many|TRBJ2-2|TRBV20-1
CSARQPFEAGELFF
TGCAGTGCTAGACAACCCTTTGAGGCCGGGGAGCTGTTTTTT
>.|many|TRBJ2-5|TRBV29-1
CSVVGTIPETQYF
TGCAGCGTTGTTGGGACAATACCAGAGACCCAGTACTTC
>.|.|TRBJ2-3|TRBV5-1
CASSFGGGISTDTQYF
TGCGCCAGCAGCTTTGGAGGGGGCATTAGCACAGATACGCAGTATTTT
>.|many|TRBJ2-7|TRBV29-1
CSVLISGSYEQYF
TGCAGCGTTCTCATTTCAGGGTCCTACGAGCAGTACTTC
>.|.|TRBJ1-3|TRBV5-1
CASSLASRSGNTIYF
TGCGCCAGCAGCCTTGCCAGCCGCTCTGGAAACACCATATATTTT
>.|many|TRBJ2-3|TRBV6-1
CASRGGSTDTQYF
TGTGCCAGCAGGGGGGGAAGCACAGATACGCAGTATTTT
>.|many|TRBJ1-1|TRBV28
CASSGGTEAFF
TGTGCCAGCAGTGGCGGCACTGAAGCTTTCTTT
>.|many|TRBJ2-2|TRBV7-3
CASATWSGELFF
TGTGCCAGCGCGACTTGGTCCGGGGAGCTGTTTTTT
>TRBD1|many|TRBJ2-7|TRBV5-1
CASSLRVVTGGGEQYF
TGCGCCAGCAGCTTGAGGGTCGTAACAGGGGGAGGCGAGCAGTACTTC
>.|many|TRBJ1-1|TRBV10-3
CAISESPANTEAFF
TGTGCCATCAGTGAGTCGCCAGCCAACACTGAAGCTTTCTTT
>TRBD1|many|TRBJ1-5|TRBV5-1
CASSPGTGGNQPQHF
TGCGCCAGCAGCCCCGGGACAGGGGGCAATCAGCCCCAGCATTTT
>TRBD1|many|TRBJ1-4|TRBV4-2
CASSPGQNNNEKLFF
TGTGCCAGCAGCCCGGGACAGAATAATAATGAAAAACTGTTTTTT
>TRBD1|few|TRBJ2-2|TRBV14
CASSQVVGQGFTGELFF
TGTGCCAGCAGCCAAGTTGTCGGACAGGGTTTCACCGGGGAGCTGTTTTTT
>.|few|TRBJ2-3|TRBV3-1
CASSQLGVSDTQYF
TGTGCCAGCAGCCAACTAGGAGTATCAGATACGCAGTATTTT
>TRBD2|many|TRBJ2-1|TRBV5-1
CASFGTSGANEQFF
TGCGCCAGCTTTGGGACTAGCGGGGCCAATGAGCAGTTCTTC
>.|many|TRBJ1-2|TRBV6-5
CASNGDGYGYTF
TGTGCCAGCAACGGGGACGGCTATGGCTACACCTTC
>TRBD2|.|TRBJ2-1|TRBV20-1
CSAKKRGGVGEQFF
TGCAGTGCTAAAAAGCGGGGGGGGGTTGGTGAGCAGTTCTTC
>.|few|TRBJ2-5|TRBV10-2
CASSESLGAAQETQYF
TGCGCCAGCAGTGAGTCGCTAGGGGCAGCTCAAGAGACCCAGTACTTC
>TRBD2|many|TRBJ2-5|TRBV20-1
CSATSGGNQETQYF
TGCAGTGCTACCAGCGGGGGGAACCAAGAGACCCAGTACTTC
>.|many|TRBJ2-1|TRBV27
CASSLGHLYNEQFF
TGTGCCAGCAGTTTGGGACACCTCTACAATGAGCAGTTCTTC
>.|many|TRBJ2-3|TRBV29-1
CSVTEGVDTQYF
TGCAGCGTTACGGAGGGCGTAGATACGCAGTATTTT
>.|many|TRBJ1-2|TRBV20-1
CSAGVGGGVIDGYTF
TGCAGTGCTGGAGTGGGGGGAGGCGTGATCGACGGCTACACCTTC
>TRBD2|few|TRBJ2-2|TRBV7-3
CASSPKGLQNTGELFF
TGTGCCAGCAGCCCAAAGGGACTACAAAACACCGGGGAGCTGTTTTTT
>.|many|TRBJ2-3|TRBV20-1
CSAPQVGGPGDTQYF
TGCAGTGCTCCCCAAGTGGGGGGGCCGGGAGATACGCAGTATTTT
>.|.|TRBJ1-5|TRBV5-1
CASRVEVGSNQPQHF
TGCGCCAGCCGAGTAGAGGTGGGAAGCAATCAGCCCCAGCATTTT